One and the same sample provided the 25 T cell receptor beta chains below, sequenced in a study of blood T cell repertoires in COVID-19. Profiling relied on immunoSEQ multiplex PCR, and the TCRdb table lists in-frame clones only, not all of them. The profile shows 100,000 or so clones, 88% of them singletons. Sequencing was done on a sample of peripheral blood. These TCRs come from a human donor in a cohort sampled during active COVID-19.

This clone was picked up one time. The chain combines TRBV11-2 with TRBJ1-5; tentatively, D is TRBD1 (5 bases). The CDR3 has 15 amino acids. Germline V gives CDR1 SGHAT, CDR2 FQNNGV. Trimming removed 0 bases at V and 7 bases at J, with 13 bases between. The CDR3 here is CASSLDLAGRQPQHF. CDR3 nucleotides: TGTGCCAGCAGCTTAGATTTAGCAGGGAGGCAGCCCCAGCATTTT.

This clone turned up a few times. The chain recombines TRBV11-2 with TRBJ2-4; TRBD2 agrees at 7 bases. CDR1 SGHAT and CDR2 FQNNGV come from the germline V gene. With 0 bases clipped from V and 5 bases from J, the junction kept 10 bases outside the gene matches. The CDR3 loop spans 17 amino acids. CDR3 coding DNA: TGTGCCAGCAGCTTAGATCGGTGGTCTAGCGGAGAAAACATTCAGTACTTC. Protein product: CASSLDRWSSGENIQYF.

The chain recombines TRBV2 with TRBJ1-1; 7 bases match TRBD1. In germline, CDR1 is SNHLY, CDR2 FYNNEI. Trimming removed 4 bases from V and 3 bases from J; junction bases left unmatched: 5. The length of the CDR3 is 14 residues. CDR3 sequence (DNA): TGTGCCAGCAGTGCCCAGGGGGGTGACACTGAAGCTTTCTTT. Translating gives CASSAQGGDTEAFF.

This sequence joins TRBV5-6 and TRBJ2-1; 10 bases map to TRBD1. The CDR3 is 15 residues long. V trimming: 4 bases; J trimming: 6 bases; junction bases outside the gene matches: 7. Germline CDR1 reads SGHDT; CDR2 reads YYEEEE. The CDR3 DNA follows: TGTGCCAGCAGCCAGACAGGGGGCGCGGCCAATGAGCAGTTCTTC. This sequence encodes CASSQTGGAANEQFF. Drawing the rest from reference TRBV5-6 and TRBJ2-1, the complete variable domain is DAGVTQSPTHLIKTRGQQVTLRCSPKSGHDTVSWYQQALGQGPQFIFQYYEEEERQRGNFPDRFSGHQFPNYSSELNVNALLLGDSALYLCASSQTGGAANEQFFGPGTRLTVL.

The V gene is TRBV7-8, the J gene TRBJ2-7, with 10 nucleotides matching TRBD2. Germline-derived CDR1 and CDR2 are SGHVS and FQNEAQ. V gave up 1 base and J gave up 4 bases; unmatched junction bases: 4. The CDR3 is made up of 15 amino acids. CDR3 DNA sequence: TGTGCCAGCAGCTTAGGACTAGCGGGTCTATACGAGCAGTACTTC. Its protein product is CASSLGLAGLYEQYF.

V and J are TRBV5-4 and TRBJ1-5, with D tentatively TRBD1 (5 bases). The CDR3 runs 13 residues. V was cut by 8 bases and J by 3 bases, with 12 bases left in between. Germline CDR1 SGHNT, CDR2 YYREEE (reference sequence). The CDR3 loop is CASSGAFNQPQHF. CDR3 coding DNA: TGTGCCAGTAGCGGGGCGTTCAATCAGCCCCAGCATTTT.

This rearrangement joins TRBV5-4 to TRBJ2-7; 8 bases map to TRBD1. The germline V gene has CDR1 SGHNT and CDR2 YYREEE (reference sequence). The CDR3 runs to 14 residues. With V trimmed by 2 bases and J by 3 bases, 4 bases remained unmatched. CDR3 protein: CASSFGRGLYEQYF. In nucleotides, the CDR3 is TGTGCCAGCAGCTTCGGCAGGGGGCTCTACGAGCAGTACTTC.

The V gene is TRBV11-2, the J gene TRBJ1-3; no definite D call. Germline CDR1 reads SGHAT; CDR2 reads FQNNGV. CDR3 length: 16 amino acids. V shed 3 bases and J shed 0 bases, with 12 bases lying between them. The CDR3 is CASSLTGRDSGNTIYF. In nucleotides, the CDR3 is TGTGCCAGCAGCTTGACGGGGAGGGACTCTGGAAACACCATATATTTT.

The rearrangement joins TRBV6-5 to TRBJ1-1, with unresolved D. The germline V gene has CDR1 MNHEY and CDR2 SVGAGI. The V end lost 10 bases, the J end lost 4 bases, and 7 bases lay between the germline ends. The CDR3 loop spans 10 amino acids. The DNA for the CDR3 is TGTGCCACCCGGGGCACTGAAGCTTTCTTT. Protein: CATRGTEAFF.

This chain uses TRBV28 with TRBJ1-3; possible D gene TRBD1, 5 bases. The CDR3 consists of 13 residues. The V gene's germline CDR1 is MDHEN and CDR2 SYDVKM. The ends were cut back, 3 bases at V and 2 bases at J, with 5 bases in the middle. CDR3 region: CASSFRAGNTIYF. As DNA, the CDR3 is TGTGCCAGCAGTTTCAGGGCTGGAAACACCATATATTTT.

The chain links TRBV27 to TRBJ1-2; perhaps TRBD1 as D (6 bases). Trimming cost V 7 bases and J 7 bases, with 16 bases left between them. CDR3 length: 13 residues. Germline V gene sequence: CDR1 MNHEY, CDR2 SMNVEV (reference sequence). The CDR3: CASTSLQGSGYTF. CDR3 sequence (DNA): TGTGCCAGCACCAGCTTACAGGGAAGTGGCTACACCTTC.

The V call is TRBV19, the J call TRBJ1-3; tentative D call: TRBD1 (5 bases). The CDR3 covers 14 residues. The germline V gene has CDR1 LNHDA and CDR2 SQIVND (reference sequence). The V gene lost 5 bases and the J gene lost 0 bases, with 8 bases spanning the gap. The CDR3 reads CASSGASSGNTIYF. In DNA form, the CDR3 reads TGTGCCAGTAGTGGGGCCAGCTCTGGAAACACCATATATTTT.

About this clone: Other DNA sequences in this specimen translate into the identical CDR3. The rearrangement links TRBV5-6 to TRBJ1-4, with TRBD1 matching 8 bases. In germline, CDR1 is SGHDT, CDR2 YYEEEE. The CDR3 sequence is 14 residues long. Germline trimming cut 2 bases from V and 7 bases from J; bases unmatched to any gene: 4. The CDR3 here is CASSFGQGSEKLFF. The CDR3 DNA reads TGTGCCAGCAGCTTCGGACAGGGTAGTGAAAAACTGTTTTTT.

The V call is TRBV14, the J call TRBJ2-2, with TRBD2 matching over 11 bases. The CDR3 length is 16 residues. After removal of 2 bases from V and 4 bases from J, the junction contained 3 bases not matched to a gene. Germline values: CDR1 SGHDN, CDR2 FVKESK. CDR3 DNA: TGTGCCAGCAGCCAACAACTAGCGGGAGCCACCGGGGAGCTGTTTTTT. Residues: CASSQQLAGATGELFF.

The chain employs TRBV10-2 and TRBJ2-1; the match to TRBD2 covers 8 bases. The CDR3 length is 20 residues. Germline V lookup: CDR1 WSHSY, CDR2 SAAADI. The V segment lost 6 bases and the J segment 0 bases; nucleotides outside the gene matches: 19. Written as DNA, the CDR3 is TGCGCCAGCAGAAACGCGGGGGGCCCCCAAGGCCGCTCCTCCTACAATGAGCAGTTCTTC. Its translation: CASRNAGGPQGRSSYNEQFF.

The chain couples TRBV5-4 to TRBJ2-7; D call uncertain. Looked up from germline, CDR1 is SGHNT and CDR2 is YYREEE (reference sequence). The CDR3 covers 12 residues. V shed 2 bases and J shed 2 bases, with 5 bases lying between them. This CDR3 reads CASSFNTYEQYF. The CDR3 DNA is TGTGCCAGCAGCTTCAACACCTACGAGCAGTACTTC.

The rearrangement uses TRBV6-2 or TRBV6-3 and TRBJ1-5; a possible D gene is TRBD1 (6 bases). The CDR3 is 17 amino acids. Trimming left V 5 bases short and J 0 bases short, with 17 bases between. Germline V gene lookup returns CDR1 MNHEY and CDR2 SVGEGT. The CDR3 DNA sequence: TGTGCCAGCAGTCACCGGGGAGGGACAAATAGCAATCAGCCCCAGCATTTT. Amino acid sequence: CASSHRGGTNSNQPQHF.

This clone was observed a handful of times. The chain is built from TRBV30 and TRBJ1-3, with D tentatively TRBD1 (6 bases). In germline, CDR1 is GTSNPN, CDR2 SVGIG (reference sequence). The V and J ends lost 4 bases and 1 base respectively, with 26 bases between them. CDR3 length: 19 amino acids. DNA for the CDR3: TGTGCCTGGATCACAGTGTTGGGAGGGGGACGGGGTTCTGGAAACACCATATATTTT. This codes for CAWITVLGGGRGSGNTIYF.

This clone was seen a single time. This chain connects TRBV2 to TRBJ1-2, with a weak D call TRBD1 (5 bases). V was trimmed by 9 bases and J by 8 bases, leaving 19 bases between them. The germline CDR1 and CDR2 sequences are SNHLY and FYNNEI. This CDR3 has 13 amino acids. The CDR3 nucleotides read TGTGCCAGGAAGGACGTGGGGGGGACCGGCTACACCTTC. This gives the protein CARKDVGGTGYTF. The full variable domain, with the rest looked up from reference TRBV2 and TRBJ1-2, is EPEVTQTPSHQVTQMGQEVILRCVPISNHLYFYWYRQILGQKVEFLVSFYNNEISEKSEIFDDQFSVERPDGSNFTLKIRSTKLEDSAMYFCARKDVGGTGYTFGSGTRLTVV.

The CDR3 loop is CASSSTDTQYF. The CDR3 DNA reads as TGCGCCAGCAGTTCGACAGATACGCAGTATTTT. The V and J genes are TRBV10-1 and TRBJ2-3, with unresolved D. The CDR3 is 11 residues long. Germline V lookup: CDR1 WNHNN, CDR2 SYGVQD (reference sequence). The V and J ends lost 5 bases and 3 bases respectively, with 3 bases between them.

CDR3 in DNA: TGTGCCAGCAGTATTAGCGGGACGGAGACCCAGTACTTC. Protein: CASSISGTETQYF. The chain is built from TRBV12-3 or TRBV12-4 and TRBJ2-5, with 8 bases aligning to TRBD2. The CDR3 spans 13 residues. V was pared by 5 bases and J by 5 bases, with 4 bases of the junction left unmatched.

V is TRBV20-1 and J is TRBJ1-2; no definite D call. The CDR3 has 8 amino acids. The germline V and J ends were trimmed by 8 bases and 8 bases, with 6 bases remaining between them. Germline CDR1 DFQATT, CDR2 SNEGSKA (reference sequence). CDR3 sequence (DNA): TGCAGTTCTGTGGGCTACACCTTC. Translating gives CSSVGYTF.

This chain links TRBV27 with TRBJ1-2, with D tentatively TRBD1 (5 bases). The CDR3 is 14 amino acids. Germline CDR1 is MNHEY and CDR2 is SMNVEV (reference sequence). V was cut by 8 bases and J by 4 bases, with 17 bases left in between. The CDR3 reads CASRGAGKGYGYTF. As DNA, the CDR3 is TGTGCCAGCCGCGGGGCAGGGAAGGGCTATGGCTACACCTTC.

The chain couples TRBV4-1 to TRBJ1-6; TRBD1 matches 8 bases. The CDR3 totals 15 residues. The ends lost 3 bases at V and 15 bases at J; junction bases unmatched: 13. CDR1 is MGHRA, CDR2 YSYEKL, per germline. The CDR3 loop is CASSHSGGAVRGLHF. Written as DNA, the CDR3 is TGCGCCAGCAGCCATTCAGGGGGCGCGGTTCGTGGCCTCCACTTT.

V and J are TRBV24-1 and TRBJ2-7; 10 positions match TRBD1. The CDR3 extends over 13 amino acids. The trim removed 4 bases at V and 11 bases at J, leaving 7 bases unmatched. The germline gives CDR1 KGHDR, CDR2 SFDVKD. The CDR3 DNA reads TGTGCCACCAGTGAGCCGGGACAGGGGCCCAAGTACTTC. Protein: CATSEPGQGPKYF.